One sample yielded the 9 T cell receptor beta chains listed below, sequenced in a study of Tregs in tolerant kidney transplant recipients. The table came from immunoSEQ multiplex PCR; TCRdb's copy has only in-frame clones and leaves some out. The table includes approximately 100,000 clones, 90% to 95% detected once. The starting material was CD4+ T cells from blood, obtained before the transplant. These receptors all stem from a human donor who received a combined kidney and bone marrow transplant.

The rearrangement uses TRBV29-1 and TRBJ1-2, with 9 bases that match TRBD1. Germline lookup yields CDR1 SQVTM and CDR2 ANQGSEA. The CDR3 covers 13 residues. Unmatched junction bases numbered 2, after V lost 2 bases and J lost 4 bases. The CDR3 DNA reads as TGCAGCGTTGAATGGGGACAGGGCTATGGCTACACCTTC. Amino acid sequence: CSVEWGQGYGYTF.

CDR3 nucleotides: TGCGCCAGCAGCTTGGCTGGGGAGCTGTTTTTT. This sequence encodes CASSLAGELFF. The rearrangement links TRBV5-1 to TRBJ2-2; no clear D. Deletions cut 0 bases from V and 8 bases from J, with 2 bases between. CDR3 length: 11 amino acids. The germline V gene encodes CDR1 SGHRS and CDR2 YFSETQ.

The rearrangement joins TRBV27 to TRBJ2-7, with a possible D match to TRBD2 (5 bases). Germline-derived CDR1 and CDR2 are MNHEY and SMNVEV (reference sequence). This CDR3 contains 13 residues. V gave up 4 bases and J gave up 9 bases, with 16 bases separating them. The CDR3 coding sequence is TGTGCCAGCAGTTCGAGAGGACGGAGGCGGCAGTACTTC. This codes for CASSSRGRRRQYF.

This clone appeared a single time. The chain combines TRBV7-8 with TRBJ2-7; 9 bases align to TRBD1. In germline, CDR1 is SGHVS, CDR2 FQNEAQ. CDR3 length: 16 residues. V trimming: 2 bases; J trimming: 3 bases; junction bases outside the gene matches: 8. CDR3 sequence reads: CASSLRVGTGYYEQYF. In DNA, the CDR3 is TGTGCCAGCAGCTTACGGGTGGGGACAGGGTACTACGAGCAGTACTTC.

The chain carries TRBV27 and TRBJ1-2, with 9 bases aligning to TRBD1. The V and J ends lost 5 bases and 1 base, in that order; junction bases with no gene match: 8. The CDR3 loop spans 16 amino acids. The germline CDR1 and CDR2 sequences are MNHEY and SMNVEV (reference sequence). The CDR3 DNA reads TGTGCCAGCAGTGCATTTACAGGGGGCGGTAACTATGGCTACACCTTC. Translated: CASSAFTGGGNYGYTF.

This chain links TRBV7-8 with TRBJ1-2; no clear D gene. V lost 5 bases and J lost 3, with 16 bases in between. The CDR3 runs 15 residues. CDR1 SGHVS and CDR2 FQNEAQ come from the germline V gene. As DNA, the CDR3 is TGTGCCAGCAGCCCCCGAGTGGGCCCCTACTATGGCTACACCTTC. It translates to CASSPRVGPYYGYTF.

The chain has TRBV5-1 and TRBJ2-7; 10 bases line up with TRBD2. The ends lost 7 bases at V and 6 bases at J; junction bases unmatched: 10. This CDR3 has 14 residues. The germline CDR1 and CDR2 sequences are SGHRS and YFSETQ. The CDR3 loop is CASGKREGLGEQYF. Here the CDR3 DNA reads TGCGCCAGCGGGAAGCGGGAGGGCCTAGGCGAGCAGTACTTC.

The chain has TRBV5-1 and TRBJ2-7, with TRBD1 matching over 8 bases. This CDR3 comprises 14 residues. Germline CDR1 reads SGHRS; CDR2 reads YFSETQ. The J segment lost 3 bases and the V segment lost 2 bases, leaving 4 bases of the junction unmatched. CDR3: CASSFSGGGYEQYF. CDR3 nucleotide sequence: TGCGCCAGCAGCTTCTCAGGGGGCGGCTACGAGCAGTACTTC.

The sample holds one count of this clone. The rearrangement links TRBV7-3 to TRBJ1-1; 9 bases agree with TRBD1. Germline lookup yields CDR1 SGHTA and CDR2 FQGTGA. The V segment lost 5 bases and the J segment 8 bases; nucleotides outside the gene matches: 6. The CDR3 sequence is 13 residues long. For the CDR3, the DNA is TGTGCCAGCAGCCCCGGGACAGGGAGGGAAGCTTTCTTT. Its protein product is CASSPGTGREAFF.